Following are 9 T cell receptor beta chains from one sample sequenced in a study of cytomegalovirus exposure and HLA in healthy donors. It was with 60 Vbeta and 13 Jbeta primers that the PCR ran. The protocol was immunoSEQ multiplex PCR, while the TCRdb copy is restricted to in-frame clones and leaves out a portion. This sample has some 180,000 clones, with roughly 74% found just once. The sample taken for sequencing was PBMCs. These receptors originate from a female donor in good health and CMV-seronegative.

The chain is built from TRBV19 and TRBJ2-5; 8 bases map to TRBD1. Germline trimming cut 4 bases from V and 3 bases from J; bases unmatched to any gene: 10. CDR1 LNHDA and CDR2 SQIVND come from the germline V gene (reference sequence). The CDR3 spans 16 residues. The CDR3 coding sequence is TGTGCCAGTAGTACCCGGACAGGGAGGAGTGAAGAGACCCAGTACTTC. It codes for CASSTRTGRSEETQYF.

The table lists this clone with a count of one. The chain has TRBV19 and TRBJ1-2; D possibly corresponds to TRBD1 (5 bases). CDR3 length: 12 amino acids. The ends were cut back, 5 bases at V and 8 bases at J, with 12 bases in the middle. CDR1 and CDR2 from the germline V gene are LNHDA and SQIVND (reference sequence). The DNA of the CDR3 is TGTGCCAGTAGTCCCCAGGGTGGCGGCTACACCTTC. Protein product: CASSPQGGGYTF.

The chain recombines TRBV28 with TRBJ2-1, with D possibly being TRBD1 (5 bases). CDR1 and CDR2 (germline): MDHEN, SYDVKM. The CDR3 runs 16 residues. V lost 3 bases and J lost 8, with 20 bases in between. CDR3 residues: CASSFSGPIRSDEQFF. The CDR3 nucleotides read TGTGCCAGCAGTTTCTCAGGGCCAATTCGTTCGGATGAGCAGTTCTTC.

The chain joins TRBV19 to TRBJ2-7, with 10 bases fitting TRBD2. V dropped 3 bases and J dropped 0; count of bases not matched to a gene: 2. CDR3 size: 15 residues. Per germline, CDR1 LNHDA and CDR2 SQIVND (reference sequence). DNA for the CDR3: TGTGCCAGTAGTATGACTAGCGGGCTCTCCTACGAGCAGTACTTC. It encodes CASSMTSGLSYEQYF.

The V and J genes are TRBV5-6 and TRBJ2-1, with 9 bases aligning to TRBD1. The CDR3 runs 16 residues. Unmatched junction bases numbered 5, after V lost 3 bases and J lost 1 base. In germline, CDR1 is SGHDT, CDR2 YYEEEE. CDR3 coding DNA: TGTGCCAGCAGCTCTTCCGGGACAGGGTCCTACAATGAGCAGTTCTTC. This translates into CASSSSGTGSYNEQFF. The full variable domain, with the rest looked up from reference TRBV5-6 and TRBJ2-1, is DAGVTQSPTHLIKTRGQQVTLRCSPKSGHDTVSWYQQALGQGPQFIFQYYEEEERQRGNFPDRFSGHQFPNYSSELNVNALLLGDSALYLCASSSSGTGSYNEQFFGPGTRLTVL.

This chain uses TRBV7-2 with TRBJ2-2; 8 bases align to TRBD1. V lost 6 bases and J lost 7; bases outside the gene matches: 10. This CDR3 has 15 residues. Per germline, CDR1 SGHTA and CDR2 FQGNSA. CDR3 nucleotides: TGTGCCAGCAGTTCCAGACAGGGGCAGGGCGGGGAGCTGTTTTTT. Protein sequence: CASSSRQGQGGELFF.

CDR3 sequence reads: CASSLAAGGHYEQYF. CDR3 nucleotide sequence: TGTGCCAGCAGCTTAGCGGCGGGAGGACACTACGAGCAGTACTTC. The chain combines TRBV7-8 with TRBJ2-7; 8 nucleotides match TRBD2. This CDR3 region has 15 residues. V trimming: 0 bases; J trimming: 3 bases; junction bases outside the gene matches: 4. Germline V gene data show CDR1 as SGHVS and CDR2 as FQNEAQ.

CDR3 in amino acids: CASSGDSGRNIQYF. The DNA for the CDR3 is TGTGCCAGCAGCGGGGACTCAGGACGAAACATTCAGTACTTC. The V gene is TRBV5-6, the J gene TRBJ2-4; possible D gene TRBD2, 6 bases. The CDR3 runs 14 residues. The germline V and J ends were trimmed by 4 bases and 6 bases, with 14 bases remaining between them. In germline, CDR1 is SGHDT, CDR2 YYEEEE.

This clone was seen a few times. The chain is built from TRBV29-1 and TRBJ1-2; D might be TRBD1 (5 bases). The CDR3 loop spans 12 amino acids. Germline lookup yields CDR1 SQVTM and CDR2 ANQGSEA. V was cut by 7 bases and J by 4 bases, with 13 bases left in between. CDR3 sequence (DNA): TGCAGCGCACCGAGCGGGGGCTATGGCTACACCTTC. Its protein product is CSAPSGGYGYTF.